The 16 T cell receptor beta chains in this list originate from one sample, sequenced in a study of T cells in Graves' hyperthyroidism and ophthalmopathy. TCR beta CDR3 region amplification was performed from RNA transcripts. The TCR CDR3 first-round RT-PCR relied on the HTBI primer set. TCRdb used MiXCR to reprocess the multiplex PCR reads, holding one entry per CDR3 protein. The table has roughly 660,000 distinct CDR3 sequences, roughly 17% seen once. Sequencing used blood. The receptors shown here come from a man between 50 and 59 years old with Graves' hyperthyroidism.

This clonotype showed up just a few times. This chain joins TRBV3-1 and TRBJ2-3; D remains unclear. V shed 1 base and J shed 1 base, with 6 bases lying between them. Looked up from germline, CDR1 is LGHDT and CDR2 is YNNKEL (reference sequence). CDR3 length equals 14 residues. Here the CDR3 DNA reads TGTGCCAGCAGCCAAGTTGCGGGCACAGATACGCAGTATTTT. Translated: CASSQVAGTDTQYF.

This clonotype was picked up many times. CDR3 DNA: TGTGCCAGCAAGGACAGTTTTAATTCACCCCTCCACTTT. Protein sequence: CASKDSFNSPLHF. The chain employs TRBV28 and TRBJ1-6; D is possibly TRBD1 (6 bases). This CDR3 spans 13 amino acids. CDR1 is MDHEN, CDR2 SYDVKM, per germline. The V end lost 7 bases, the J end lost 6 bases, and 10 bases lay between the germline ends.

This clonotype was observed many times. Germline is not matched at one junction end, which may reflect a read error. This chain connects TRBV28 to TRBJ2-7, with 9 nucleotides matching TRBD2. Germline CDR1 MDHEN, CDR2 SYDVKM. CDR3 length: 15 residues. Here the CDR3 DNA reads TGTGCCAGCAGAAGGACTAGCGATATGAGGTACGGGCAGTACTTC. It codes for CASRRTSDMRYGQYF.

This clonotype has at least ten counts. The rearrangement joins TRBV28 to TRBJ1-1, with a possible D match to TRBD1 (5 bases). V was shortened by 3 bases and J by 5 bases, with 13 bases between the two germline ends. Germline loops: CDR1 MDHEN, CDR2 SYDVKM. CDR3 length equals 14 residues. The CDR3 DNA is TGTGCCAGCAGTTTGTTTCTAAAGGGGACTGAAGCTTTCTTT. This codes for CASSLFLKGTEAFF.

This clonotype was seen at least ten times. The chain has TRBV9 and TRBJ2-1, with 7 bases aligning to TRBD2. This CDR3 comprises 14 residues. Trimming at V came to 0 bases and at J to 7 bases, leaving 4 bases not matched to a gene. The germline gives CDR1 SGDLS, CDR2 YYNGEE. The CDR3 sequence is CASSVGGGSNEQFF. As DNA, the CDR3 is TGTGCCAGCAGCGTAGGGGGGGGTTCGAATGAGCAGTTCTTC.

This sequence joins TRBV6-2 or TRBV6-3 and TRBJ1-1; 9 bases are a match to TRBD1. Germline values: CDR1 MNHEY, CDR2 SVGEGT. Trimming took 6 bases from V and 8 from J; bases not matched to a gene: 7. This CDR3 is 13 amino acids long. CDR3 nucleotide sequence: TGTGCCAGCAGCCGTCCCGGGACAGGGGAAGCTTTCTTT. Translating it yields CASSRPGTGEAFF.

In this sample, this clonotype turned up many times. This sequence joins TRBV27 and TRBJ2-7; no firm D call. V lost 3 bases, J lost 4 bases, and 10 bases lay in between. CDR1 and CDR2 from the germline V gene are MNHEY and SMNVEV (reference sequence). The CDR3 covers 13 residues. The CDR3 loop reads CASSFGPSYEQYF. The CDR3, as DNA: TGTGCCAGCAGTTTCGGACCTTCGTACGAGCAGTACTTC.

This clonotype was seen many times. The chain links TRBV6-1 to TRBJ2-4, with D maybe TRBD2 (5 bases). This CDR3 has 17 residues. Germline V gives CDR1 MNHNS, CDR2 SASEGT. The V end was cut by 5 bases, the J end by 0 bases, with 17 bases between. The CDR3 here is CASSSPRGESAKNIQYF. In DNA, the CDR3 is TGTGCCAGCAGTTCTCCTCGGGGAGAATCAGCCAAAAACATTCAGTACTTC.

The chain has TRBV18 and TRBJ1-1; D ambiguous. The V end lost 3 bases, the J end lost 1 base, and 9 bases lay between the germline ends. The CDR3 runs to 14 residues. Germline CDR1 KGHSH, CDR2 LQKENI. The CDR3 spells CASSPQAANTEAFF. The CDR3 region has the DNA TGTGCCAGCTCACCCCAGGCCGCGAACACTGAAGCTTTCTTT.

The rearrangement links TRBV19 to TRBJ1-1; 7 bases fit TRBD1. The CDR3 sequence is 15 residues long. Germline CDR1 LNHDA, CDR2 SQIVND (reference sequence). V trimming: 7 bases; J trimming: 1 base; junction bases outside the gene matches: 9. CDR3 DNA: TGTGCCAGTACCTGGACAGGCCGGGGGAACACTGAAGCTTTCTTT. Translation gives CASTWTGRGNTEAFF.

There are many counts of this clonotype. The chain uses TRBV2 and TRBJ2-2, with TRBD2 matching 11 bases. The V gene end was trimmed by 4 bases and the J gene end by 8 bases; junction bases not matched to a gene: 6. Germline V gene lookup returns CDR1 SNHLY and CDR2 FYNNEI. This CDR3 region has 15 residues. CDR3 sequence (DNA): TGTGCCAGCAGTGCTTTAGCGGGAGGGGTTGGGGAGCTGTTTTTT. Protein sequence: CASSALAGGVGELFF.

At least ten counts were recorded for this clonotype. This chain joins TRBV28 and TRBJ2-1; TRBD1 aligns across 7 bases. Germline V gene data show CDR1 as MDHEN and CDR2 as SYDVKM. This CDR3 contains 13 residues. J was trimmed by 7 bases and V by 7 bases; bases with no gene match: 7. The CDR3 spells CASKSRGRNEQFF. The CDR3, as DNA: TGTGCCAGCAAGAGCAGGGGGAGAAATGAGCAGTTCTTC.

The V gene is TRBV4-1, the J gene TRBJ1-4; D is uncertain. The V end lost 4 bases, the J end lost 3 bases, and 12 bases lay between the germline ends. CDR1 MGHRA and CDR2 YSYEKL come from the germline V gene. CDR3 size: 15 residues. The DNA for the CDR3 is TGCGCCAGCAGCCCCACAGAAACCTCTAATGAAAAACTGTTTTTT. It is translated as CASSPTETSNEKLFF.

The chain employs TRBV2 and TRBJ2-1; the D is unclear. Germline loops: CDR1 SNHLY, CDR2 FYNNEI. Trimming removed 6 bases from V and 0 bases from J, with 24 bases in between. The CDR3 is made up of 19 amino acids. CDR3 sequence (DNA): TGTGCCAGCAGCTTATTGCCAGAAGTACACCTAAGCTCCTACAATGAGCAGTTCTTC. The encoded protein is CASSLLPEVHLSSYNEQFF. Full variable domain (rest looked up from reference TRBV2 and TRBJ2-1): EPEVTQTPSHQVTQMGQEVILRCVPISNHLYFYWYRQILGQKVEFLVSFYNNEISEKSEIFDDQFSVERPDGSNFTLKIRSTKLEDSAMYFCASSLLPEVHLSSYNEQFFGPGTRLTVL.

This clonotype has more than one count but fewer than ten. The CDR3 loop reads CSVSGQGESEQYF. In nucleotides, the CDR3 is TGCAGCGTATCTGGACAGGGGGAAAGCGAGCAGTACTTC. This chain connects TRBV29-1 to TRBJ2-7, with 10 bases matching TRBD1. V trimming: 6 bases; J trimming: 6 bases; junction bases outside the gene matches: 8. The germline V gene has CDR1 SQVTM and CDR2 ANQGSEA. This CDR3 comprises 13 residues.

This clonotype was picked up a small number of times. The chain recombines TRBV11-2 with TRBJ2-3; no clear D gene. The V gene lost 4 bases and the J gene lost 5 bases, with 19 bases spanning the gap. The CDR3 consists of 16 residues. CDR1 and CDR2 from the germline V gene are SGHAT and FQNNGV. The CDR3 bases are TGTGCCAGCAGCTCCACGGATGAATGGATCGTAGATACGCAGTATTTT. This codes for CASSSTDEWIVDTQYF.